One T cell receptor beta chain is described in this entry. Sequencing used immunoSEQ multiplex PCR; TCRdb keeps in-frame clones, though not all of them. The repertoire consists of 30,000 to 35,000 clones, with roughly 73% occurring once and the leading ten covering roughly 15%. The CDR3 contains 17 residues. The trim removed 1 base at V and 2 bases at J, leaving 8 bases unmatched. The germline gives CDR1 LNHDA, CDR2 SQIVND (reference sequence). These data come from a study of blood T cell repertoires in COVID-19. The rearrangement joins TRBV19 to TRBJ2-5; TRBD1 matches at 9 bases. The sample taken for sequencing was peripheral blood. The sequence derives from a man older than 75 with active or convalescent COVID-19. The CDR3 nucleotides are TGTGCCAGTAGTATAGGATGGGGACAGGGTCTACAAGAGACCCAGTACTTC. It codes for CASSIGWGQGLQETQYF.